The 13 T cell receptor beta chains below come from one sample, sequenced in a study of T cells in localized non-small cell lung cancer. Assay used: immunoSEQ multiplex PCR; TCRdb lists only in-frame clones, some missing. In the table there are tens of thousands of clones, 87% of which are singletons. Sequencing was performed on peripheral blood, taken before any cancer treatment. The source is a man aged 35 to 70 with stage I squamous cell lung carcinoma.

This sequence joins TRBV14 and TRBJ1-1; D not certain. Looked up from germline, CDR1 is SGHDN and CDR2 is FVKESK. CDR3 length: 15 amino acids. The ends were cut back, 2 bases at V and 4 bases at J, with 14 bases in the middle. CDR3 amino acids: CASSQSLARGTEAFF. The CDR3 DNA reads as TGTGCCAGCAGCCAAAGCCTGGCGCGAGGCACTGAAGCTTTCTTT.

This chain connects TRBV6-5 to TRBJ1-1, with D possibly matching TRBD1 (6 bases). With 4 bases removed from V and 7 bases from J, the gap between germline ends came to 19 bases. This CDR3 is built from 15 residues. CDR1 and CDR2 from the germline V gene are MNHEY and SVGAGI. CDR3 in DNA: TGTGCCAGCAGTTTCCTTGAGGGGGGGAATTATGAAGCTTTCTTT. Translation gives CASSFLEGGNYEAFF.

This clone was detected only once. The V call is TRBV27, the J call TRBJ2-3, with D possibly TRBD2 on 6 matching bases. V lost 7 bases, J lost 9 bases, and 20 bases lay in between. The CDR3 consists of 14 residues. Per the germline V gene, CDR1 is MNHEY and CDR2 is SMNVEV (reference sequence). The CDR3 protein is CASILRGRSGTQYF. Here the CDR3 DNA reads TGTGCCAGCATTCTTCGGGGACGGAGCGGGACGCAGTATTTT.

V is TRBV5-1 and J is TRBJ2-1, with 7 bases fitting TRBD2. CDR3 length: 12 residues. The germline V gene encodes CDR1 SGHRS and CDR2 YFSETQ. J gave up 12 bases and V 1 base, and 4 bases lay outside the gene matches. This CDR3 reads CASSLSGGGQFF. In DNA, the CDR3 is TGCGCCAGCAGCTTGTCGGGCGGGGGGCAGTTCTTC.

This clone was seen just once. In DNA, the CDR3 is TGTGCCAGCAGCATCACCGGGACGGCTCAAGAGACCCAGTACTTC. Its protein product is CASSITGTAQETQYF. J is TRBJ2-5 and V is TRBV11-2; D is tentatively TRBD1 or TRBD2 (5 bases each). Trimming removed 5 bases from V and 2 bases from J, with 15 bases in between. CDR3 size: 15 residues. Germline V gene sequence: CDR1 SGHAT, CDR2 FQNNGV.

This chain connects TRBV10-3 to TRBJ2-7; possible D gene TRBD1, 5 bases. Per germline, CDR1 ENHRY and CDR2 SYGVKD. Trimming took 5 bases from V and 2 from J, leaving 10 bases between them. The CDR3 covers 13 residues. CDR3 amino acids: CAISLTETYEQYF. The CDR3 nucleotides read TGTGCCATCAGTCTGACAGAGACCTACGAGCAGTACTTC.

The chain employs TRBV9 and TRBJ1-2; 7 bases fit TRBD1. Germline CDR1 is SGDLS and CDR2 is YYNGEE. The CDR3 is made up of 16 amino acids. The trim removed 0 bases at V and 3 bases at J, leaving 8 bases unmatched. The CDR3 sequence is CASSVAQGESHYGYTF. DNA for the CDR3: TGTGCCAGCAGCGTAGCTCAGGGGGAAAGTCACTATGGCTACACCTTC. Looking up the rest from reference TRBV9 and TRBJ1-2 gives the full variable domain: DSGVTQTPKHLITATGQRVTLRCSPRSGDLSVYWYQQSLDQGLQFLIQYYNGEERAKGNILERFSAQQFPDLHSELNLSSLELGDSALYFCASSVAQGESHYGYTFGSGTRLTVV.

This clone was detected only once. This chain connects TRBV14 to TRBJ2-7; TRBD1 aligns across 10 bases. This CDR3 region has 14 residues. V shed 7 bases, J shed 4 bases, and the junction held 7 bases outside the gene matches. The germline V gene encodes CDR1 SGHDN and CDR2 FVKESK. CDR3 sequence: CASIGPGQGYEQYF. CDR3 DNA: TGTGCCAGCATCGGACCGGGACAGGGGTACGAGCAGTACTTC. The variable domain in full, completed from reference TRBV14 and TRBJ2-7, reads EAGVTQFPSHSVIEKGQTVTLRCDPISGHDNLYWYRRVMGKEIKFLLHFVKESKQDESGMPNNRFLAERTGGTYSTLKVQPAELEDSGVYFCASIGPGQGYEQYFGPGTRLTVT.

V gene TRBV20-1 combines with J gene TRBJ1-5, with 7 bases identical to TRBD1. The junction had 2 bases not matched to a gene; V was cut back by 8 bases and J by 7 bases. The CDR3 length is 10 residues. Germline-derived CDR1 and CDR2 are DFQATT and SNEGSKA (reference sequence). The CDR3 reads CSPGGQPQHF. The CDR3 DNA reads TGCAGTCCAGGGGGGCAGCCCCAGCATTTT.

V is TRBV6-6 and J is TRBJ2-6; D unclear. Germline CDR1 and CDR2: MNHNY and SVGAGI (reference sequence). The CDR3 has 15 residues. The ends were cut back, 2 bases at V and 0 bases at J, with 5 bases in the middle. As DNA, the CDR3 is TGTGCCAGCAGTTACGCAGTCTCTGGGGCCAACGTCCTGACTTTC. Protein: CASSYAVSGANVLTF.

The J gene is TRBJ2-3, the V gene TRBV5-3; 12 nucleotides match TRBD2. TRBV5-3 carries the ORF label, with uncertain function. V was clipped by 0 bases and J by 3 bases; unmatched bases: 11. The CDR3 is 19 amino acids. Written as DNA, the CDR3 is TGTGCCAGAAGCTTGGCTATATTTGTAGGACTAGCGGGGACAGATACGCAGTATTTT. Protein sequence: CARSLAIFVGLAGTDTQYF.

Only a few counts were recorded for this clone. V and J are TRBV6-1 and TRBJ2-2; the match to TRBD2 covers 8 bases. V trimming: 5 bases; J trimming: 8 bases; junction bases outside the gene matches: 10. The CDR3 runs 15 residues. Per germline, CDR1 MNHNS and CDR2 SASEGT. The CDR3 DNA reads as TGTGCCAGCAGTCTAGGACTAGCTATTTCAGGGGAGCTGTTTTTT. It specifies CASSLGLAISGELFF.

The genes are TRBV7-9 and TRBJ1-2; possibly TRBD1 for D (6 bases). The germline gives CDR1 SEHNR, CDR2 FQNEAQ (reference sequence). The CDR3 loop spans 17 amino acids. With 6 bases removed from V and 0 bases from J, the gap between germline ends came to 20 bases. CDR3 coding DNA: TGTGCCAGCAGTCCGCAGGGGAGGGGCCCGGCTAACTATGGCTACACCTTC. Encoded protein: CASSPQGRGPANYGYTF.